The subject of this entry is one TCR beta chain. Its antigen is currently unknown. This specimen comes from a study of monozygotic twins with inflammatory bowel disease. The study, taken as a whole, reports: Versus healthy twins, IBD patients showed fewer clonotypes shared with others, especially with disease activity.

cDNA was made in eight separate reactions per sample. Via template switching, UMIs carrying a 6-nucleotide sample barcode were introduced. TCRdb re-analyzed the 5' RACE reads; it lists each CDR3 protein once, without DNA. The sample yields 300,000 to 350,000 distinct CDR3 sequences, of which the top ten take up 2% to 2.5%. The sample comprised blood. The receptor comes from a human donor with ulcerative colitis or Crohn's disease, or a healthy co-twin of an affected twin (not recorded which).

The CDR3: CASEGQGSNTDTQYF. The chain combines TRBV7-9 with TRBJ2-3; with no DNA, the TCRdb D assignment of TRBD1 cannot be verified. The germline gives CDR1 SEHNR, CDR2 FQNEAQ (reference sequence). There are 15 residues in the CDR3.